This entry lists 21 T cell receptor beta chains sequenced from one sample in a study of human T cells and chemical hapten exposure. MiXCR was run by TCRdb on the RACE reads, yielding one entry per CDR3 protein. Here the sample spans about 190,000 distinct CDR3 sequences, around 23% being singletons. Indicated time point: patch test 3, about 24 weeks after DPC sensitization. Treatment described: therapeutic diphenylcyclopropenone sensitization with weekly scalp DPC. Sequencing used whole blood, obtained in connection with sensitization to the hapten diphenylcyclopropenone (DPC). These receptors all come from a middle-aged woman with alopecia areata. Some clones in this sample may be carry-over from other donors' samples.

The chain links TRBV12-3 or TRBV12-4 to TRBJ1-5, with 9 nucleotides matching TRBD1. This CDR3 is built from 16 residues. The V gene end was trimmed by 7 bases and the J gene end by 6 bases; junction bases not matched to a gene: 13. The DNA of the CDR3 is TGTGCCAGCACAACCCACAGGGGGCCTTCGGGTCAGCCCCAGCATTTT. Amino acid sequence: CASTTHRGPSGQPQHF.

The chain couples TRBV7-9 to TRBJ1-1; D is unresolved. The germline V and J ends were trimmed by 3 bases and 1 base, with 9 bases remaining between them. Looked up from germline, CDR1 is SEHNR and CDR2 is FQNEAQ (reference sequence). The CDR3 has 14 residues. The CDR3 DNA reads TGTGCCAGCAGCTTTTCCCCGCCGAACACTGAAGCTTTCTTT. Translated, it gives CASSFSPPNTEAFF.

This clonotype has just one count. CDR3 DNA sequence: TGTGCCAGCAGCCTCGGACAGGCCTTCTACGAGCAGTACTTC. Protein sequence: CASSLGQAFYEQYF. The chain recombines TRBV5-6 with TRBJ2-7; 7 bases align to TRBD1. This CDR3 has 14 residues. J gave up 3 bases and V 4 bases, and 7 bases lay outside the gene matches. The germline CDR1 and CDR2 sequences are SGHDT and YYEEEE. Full variable domain (remainder filled in from reference TRBV5-6 and TRBJ2-7): DAGVTQSPTHLIKTRGQQVTLRCSPKSGHDTVSWYQQALGQGPQFIFQYYEEEERQRGNFPDRFSGHQFPNYSSELNVNALLLGDSALYLCASSLGQAFYEQYFGPGTRLTVT.

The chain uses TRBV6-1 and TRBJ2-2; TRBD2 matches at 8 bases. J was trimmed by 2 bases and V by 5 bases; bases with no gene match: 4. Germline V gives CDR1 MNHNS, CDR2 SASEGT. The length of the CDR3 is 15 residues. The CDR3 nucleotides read TGTGCCAGCAGTTGGTGGACTAGCAACACCGGGGAGCTGTTTTTT. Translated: CASSWWTSNTGELFF.

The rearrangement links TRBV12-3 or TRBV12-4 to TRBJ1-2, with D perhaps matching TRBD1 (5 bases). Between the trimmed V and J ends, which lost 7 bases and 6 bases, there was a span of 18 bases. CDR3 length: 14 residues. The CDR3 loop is CASIRSGTPDGYTF. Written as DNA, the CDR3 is TGTGCCAGCATCCGATCCGGGACCCCCGATGGCTACACCTTC.

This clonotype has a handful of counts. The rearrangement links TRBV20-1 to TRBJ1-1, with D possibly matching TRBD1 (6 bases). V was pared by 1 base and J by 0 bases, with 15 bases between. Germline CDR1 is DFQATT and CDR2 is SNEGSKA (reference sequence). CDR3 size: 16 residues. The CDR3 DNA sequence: TGCAGTGCTAGAGGCCTCCTTGGACAGCTGAACACTGAAGCTTTCTTT. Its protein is CSARGLLGQLNTEAFF.

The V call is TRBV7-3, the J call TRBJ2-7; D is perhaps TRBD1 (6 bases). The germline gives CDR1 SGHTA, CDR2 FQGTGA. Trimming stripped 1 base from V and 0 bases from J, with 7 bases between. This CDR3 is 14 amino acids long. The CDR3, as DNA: TGTGCCAGCAGCTTAATGGACAGCTCCTACGAGCAGTACTTC. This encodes CASSLMDSSYEQYF.

CDR3 in amino acids: CASSQDIMNYEQYF. In DNA, the CDR3 is TGCGCCAGCAGCCAAGACATCATGAACTACGAGCAGTACTTC. The chain joins TRBV4-3 to TRBJ2-7; D is ambiguous. The CDR3 extends over 14 amino acids. V was cut by 0 bases and J by 3 bases, with 9 bases left in between. Germline V gene sequence: CDR1 LGHNA, CDR2 YSLEER.

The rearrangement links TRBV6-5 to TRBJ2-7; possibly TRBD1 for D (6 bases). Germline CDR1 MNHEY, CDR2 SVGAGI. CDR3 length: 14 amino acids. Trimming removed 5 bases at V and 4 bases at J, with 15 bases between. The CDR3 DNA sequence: TGTGCCAGCAGTATAAGACAGGACACTTACGAGCAGTACTTC. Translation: CASSIRQDTYEQYF.

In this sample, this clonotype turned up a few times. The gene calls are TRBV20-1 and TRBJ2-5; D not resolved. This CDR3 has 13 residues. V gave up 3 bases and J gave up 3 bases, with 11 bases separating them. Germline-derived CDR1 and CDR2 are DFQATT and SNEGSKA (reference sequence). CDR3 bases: TGCAGTGCTAGTCGTGCGGTGAAAGAGACCCAGTACTTC. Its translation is CSASRAVKETQYF.

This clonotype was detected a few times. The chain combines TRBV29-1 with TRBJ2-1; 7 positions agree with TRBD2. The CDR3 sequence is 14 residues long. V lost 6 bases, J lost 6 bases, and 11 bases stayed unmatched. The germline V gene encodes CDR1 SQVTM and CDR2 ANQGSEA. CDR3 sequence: CSVSPAGEANEQFF. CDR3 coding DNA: TGCAGCGTCTCACCCGCGGGAGAGGCCAATGAGCAGTTCTTC.

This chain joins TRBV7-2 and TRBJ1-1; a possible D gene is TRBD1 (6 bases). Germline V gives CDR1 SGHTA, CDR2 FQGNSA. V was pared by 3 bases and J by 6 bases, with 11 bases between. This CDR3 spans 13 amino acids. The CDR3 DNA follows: TGTGCCAGCAGCTTCGGGGGCAGGGCTGAAGCTTTCTTT. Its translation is CASSFGGRAEAFF.

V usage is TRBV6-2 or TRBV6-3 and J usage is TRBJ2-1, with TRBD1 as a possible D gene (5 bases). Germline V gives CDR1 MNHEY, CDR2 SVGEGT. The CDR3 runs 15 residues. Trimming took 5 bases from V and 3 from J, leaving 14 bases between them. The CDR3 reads CASSPRQSLYNEQFF. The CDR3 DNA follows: TGTGCCAGCAGTCCCCGACAGAGTCTCTACAATGAGCAGTTCTTC.

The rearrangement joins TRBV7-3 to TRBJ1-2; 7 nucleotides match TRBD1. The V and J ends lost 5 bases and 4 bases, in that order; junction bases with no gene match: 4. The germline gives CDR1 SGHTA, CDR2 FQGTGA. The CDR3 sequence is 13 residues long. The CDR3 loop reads CASSDRDGYGYTF. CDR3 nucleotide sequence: TGTGCCAGCAGCGACAGGGACGGCTATGGCTACACCTTC.

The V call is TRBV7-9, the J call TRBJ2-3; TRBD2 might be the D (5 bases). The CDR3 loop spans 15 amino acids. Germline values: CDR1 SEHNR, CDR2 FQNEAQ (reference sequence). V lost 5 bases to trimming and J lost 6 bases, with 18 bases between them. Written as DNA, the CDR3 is TGTGCCAGCAGCCAGAGCAAGGACTTATTGGATACGCAGTATTTT. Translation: CASSQSKDLLDTQYF.

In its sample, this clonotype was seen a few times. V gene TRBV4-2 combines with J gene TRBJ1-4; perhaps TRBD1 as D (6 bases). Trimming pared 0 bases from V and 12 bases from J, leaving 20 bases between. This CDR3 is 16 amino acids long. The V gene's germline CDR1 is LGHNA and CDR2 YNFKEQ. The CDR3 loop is CASSQDRRGRGAELFF. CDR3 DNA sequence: TGTGCCAGCAGCCAAGATAGACGGGGGCGGGGGGCGGAACTGTTTTTT.

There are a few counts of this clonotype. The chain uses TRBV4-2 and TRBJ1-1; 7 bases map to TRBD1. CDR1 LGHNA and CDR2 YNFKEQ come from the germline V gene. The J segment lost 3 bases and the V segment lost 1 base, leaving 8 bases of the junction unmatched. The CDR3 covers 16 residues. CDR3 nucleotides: TGTGCCAGCAGCCAAGGAGCGAGGGGGCAGGACACTGAAGCTTTCTTT. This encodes CASSQGARGQDTEAFF.

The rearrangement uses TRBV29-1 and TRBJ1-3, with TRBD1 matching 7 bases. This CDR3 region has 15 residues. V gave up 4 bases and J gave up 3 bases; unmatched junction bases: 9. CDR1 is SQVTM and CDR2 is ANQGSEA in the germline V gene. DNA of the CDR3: TGCAGCGTTGCCCCCACAACAGGGGTTGGAAACACCATATATTTT. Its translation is CSVAPTTGVGNTIYF.

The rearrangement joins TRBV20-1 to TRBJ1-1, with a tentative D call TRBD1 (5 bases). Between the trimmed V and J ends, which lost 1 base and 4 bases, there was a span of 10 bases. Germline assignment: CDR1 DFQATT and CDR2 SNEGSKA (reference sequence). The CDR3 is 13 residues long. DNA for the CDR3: TGCAGTGCTAGAGCGGGGGTTCGCACTGAAGCTTTCTTT. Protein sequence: CSARAGVRTEAFF.

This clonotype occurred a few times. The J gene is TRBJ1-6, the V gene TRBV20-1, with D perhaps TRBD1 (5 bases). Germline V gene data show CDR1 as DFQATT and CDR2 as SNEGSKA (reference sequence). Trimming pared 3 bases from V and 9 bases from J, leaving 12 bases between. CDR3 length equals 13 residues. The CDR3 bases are TGCAGTGCTAGGGGACCCAGCCGTTCACCCCTCCACTTT. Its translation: CSARGPSRSPLHF.

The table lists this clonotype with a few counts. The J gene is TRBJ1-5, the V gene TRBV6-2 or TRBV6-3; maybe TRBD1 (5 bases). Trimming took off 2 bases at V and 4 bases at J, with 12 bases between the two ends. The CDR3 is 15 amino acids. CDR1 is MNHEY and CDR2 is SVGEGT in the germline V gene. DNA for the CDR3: TGTGCCAGCAGTTACGGAGGGGCCGGGAATCAGCCCCAGCATTTT. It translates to CASSYGGAGNQPQHF.